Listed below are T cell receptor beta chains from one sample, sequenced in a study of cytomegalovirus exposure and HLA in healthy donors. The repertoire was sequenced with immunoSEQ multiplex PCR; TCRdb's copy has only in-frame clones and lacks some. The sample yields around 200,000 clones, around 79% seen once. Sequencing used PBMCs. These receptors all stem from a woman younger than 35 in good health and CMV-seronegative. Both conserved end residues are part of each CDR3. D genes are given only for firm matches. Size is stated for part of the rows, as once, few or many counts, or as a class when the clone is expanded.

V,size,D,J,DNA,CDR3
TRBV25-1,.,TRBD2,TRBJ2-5,TGTGCCAGCAGTCCCAATGTAGCGGGGGGACACGGGGAGACCCAGTACTTC,CASSPNVAGGHGETQYF
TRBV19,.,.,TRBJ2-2,TGTGCCAGTACCAAAGACAGGCCGAACACCGGGGAGCTGTTTTTT,CASTKDRPNTGELFF
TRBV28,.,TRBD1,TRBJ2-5,TGTGCCAGCAGTGGGACAGGGTACGTAGAGACCCAGTACTTC,CASSGTGYVETQYF
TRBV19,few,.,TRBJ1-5,TGTGCCAGTAGTCCCCAGCGGGCACAGCCCCAGCATTTT,CASSPQRAQPQHF
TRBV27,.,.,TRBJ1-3,TGTGCCAGCAGTTTAACAGGCAGCTCTGGAAACACCATATATTTT,CASSLTGSSGNTIYF
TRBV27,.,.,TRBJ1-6,TGTGCCAGCAGTTTGACAGGTTCACCCCTCCACTTT,CASSLTGSPLHF
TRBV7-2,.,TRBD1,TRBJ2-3,TGTGCCAGCAGCTTCCAATGGGGACAGGGTAGAGATACGCAGTATTTT,CASSFQWGQGRDTQYF
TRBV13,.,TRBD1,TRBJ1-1,TGTGCCAGCAGCTTATTAAAGGGGGCCTACATGAACACTGAAGCTTTCTTT,CASSLLKGAYMNTEAFF
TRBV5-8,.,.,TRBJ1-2,TGTGCCAGCAATCTTGCGGAAACCTATGGCTACACCTTC,CASNLAETYGYTF
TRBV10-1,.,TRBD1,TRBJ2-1,TGCGCCAGCAGTGAGTCTTGGACAGGGGGATACAATGAGCAGTTCTTC,CASSESWTGGYNEQFF
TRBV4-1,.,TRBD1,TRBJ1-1,TGCGCCAGCAGCCAAACGAGGCGACAGGGGAACACTGAAGCTTTCTTT,CASSQTRRQGNTEAFF